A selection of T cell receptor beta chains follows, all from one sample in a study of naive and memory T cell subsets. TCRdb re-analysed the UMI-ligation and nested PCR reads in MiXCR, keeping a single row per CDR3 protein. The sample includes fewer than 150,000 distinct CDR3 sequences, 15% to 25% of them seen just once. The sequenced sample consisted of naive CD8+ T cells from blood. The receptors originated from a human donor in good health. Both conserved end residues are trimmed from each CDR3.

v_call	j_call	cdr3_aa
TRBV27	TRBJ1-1	ASSFTGGNTEAF
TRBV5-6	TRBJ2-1	ASSLGPGMGYNEQF
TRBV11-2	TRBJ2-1	ASSLAHLLDEQF
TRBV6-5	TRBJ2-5	ASSYGVGTSEETQY
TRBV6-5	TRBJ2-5	ASSYGQGLRETQY
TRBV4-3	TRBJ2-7	ASSQDYGTRGYEQY
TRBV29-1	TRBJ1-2	SVVLGQNYGYT
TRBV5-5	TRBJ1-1	ASSPYPGLRRAEAF
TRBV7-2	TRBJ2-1	ASSSDRGVKDYNEQF
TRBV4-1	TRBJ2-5	ASSPRLLADQETQY
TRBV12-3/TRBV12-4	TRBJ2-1	ASSLSGAGNEQF
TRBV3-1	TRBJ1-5	ASSQDPAGQPQH
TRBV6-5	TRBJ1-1	ASSYSGREAF
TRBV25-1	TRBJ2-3	ASSEIFDSTDTQY
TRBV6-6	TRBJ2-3	ASRFVDTDTQY
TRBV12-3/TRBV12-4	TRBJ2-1	ASSFGGSNNEQF